This T cell receptor (beta chain) came from a study of blood T cell repertoires in COVID-19. Study in general: Each recovered donor of Cohort 3 presented with two negative PCRs, clearance, or symptom resolution.

Individuals aged about 18 to 95 years were recruited from approximately 22 US areas. Cohort assignment relied on participant-reported clinical history. How the authors handled the data: From reference gene primer amplification, estimates of nucleated cell counts were derived. Only in-frame clones appear in the TCRdb table, and some are missing; sequencing was by immunoSEQ multiplex PCR. The DNA gave D and trimming, while V, J and clone size come from that table. The data show some 180,000 clones, approximately 90% seen once. Germline lookup yields CDR1 KGHDR and CDR2 SFDVKD. The CDR3 has 12 amino acids. Trimming removed 4 bases from V and 4 bases from J, with 6 bases in between.

The receptor was isolated from a woman between 40 and 55 years old in a cohort exposed to, infected with or recovered from COVID-19 (not recorded which). The chain couples TRBV24-1 to TRBJ1-2; the D is unclear. The source material was PBMCs or T cells enriched from blood (not recorded which). CDR3 amino acids: CATSEGSYGYTF. The CDR3 coding sequence is TGTGCCACCAGTGAGGGCAGCTATGGCTACACCTTC.